This is a list of T cell receptor beta chains from one sample in a study of cytomegalovirus exposure and HLA in healthy donors. The repertoire was sequenced with immunoSEQ multiplex PCR; TCRdb's copy has only in-frame clones and lacks some. The sample lists over 150,000 clones, 82% occurring once. Material for sequencing was PBMCs. The source is a man between 50 and 59 years old in good health and CMV-seropositive. CDR3s include the opening cysteine and the closing phenylalanine or tryptophan. A D gene is named only where the DNA matches it firmly. The size field is filled for only some rows; it gives once, few, many or a size class.

j_gene	v_gene	abundance	d_gene	CDR3nt	CDR3aa
TRBJ2-1	TRBV5-1	.	.	TGCGCCAGCAGACTACCGGACTCATACAATGAGCAGTTCTTC	CASRLPDSYNEQFF
TRBJ2-2	TRBV28	.	.	TGTGCCAGCAGTTTGGGGAGGTGGGGGAAAAACACCGGGGAGCTGTTTTTT	CASSLGRWGKNTGELFF
TRBJ2-1	TRBV15	.	.	TGTGCCACCGGACGAGTCACTAGCTTATACAATGAGCAGTTCTTC	CATGRVTSLYNEQFF
TRBJ2-5	TRBV9	.	.	TGTGCCAGCAGCGTAGGGACTGGCAGGGGAATCGGAGAGACCCAGTACTTC	CASSVGTGRGIGETQYF
TRBJ1-4	TRBV11-2	.	.	TGTGCCAGCAGCTCCCCAGACAGTAGCTTCCCAACTAATGAAAAACTGTTTTTT	CASSSPDSSFPTNEKLFF
TRBJ2-3	TRBV7-2	.	TRBD2	TGTGCCAGCAGCAGAGGAGGAGCGGGAGCAAGGACAGATACGCAGTATTTT	CASSRGGAGARTDTQYF
TRBJ1-2	TRBV6-1	.	TRBD1	TGTGCCAGCAGTGCCGACAGGGGATATTATGGCTACACCTTC	CASSADRGYYGYTF
TRBJ1-1	TRBV14	once	.	TGTGCCAGCAGCCAATTTGCAGAGGTGAACACTGAAGCTTTCTTT	CASSQFAEVNTEAFF
TRBJ2-1	TRBV7-2	.	.	TGTGCCAGCAGGTTTGGTAGCGGAAACAATGAGCAGTTCTTC	CASRFGSGNNEQFF
TRBJ2-1	TRBV2	.	.	TGTGCCAGCTTATTAGCCATGCCAGGGTACAATGAGCAGTTCTTC	CASLLAMPGYNEQFF
TRBJ2-7	TRBV19	.	TRBD1	TGTGCCAGTAGTCCCTCAACAGGGGGCAGTAATTACGAGCAGTACTTC	CASSPSTGGSNYEQYF
TRBJ2-1	TRBV7-9	.	.	TGTGCCAGCAGCTTGACTAGTAGTTACAATGAGCAGTTCTTC	CASSLTSSYNEQFF
TRBJ2-7	TRBV5-6	.	.	TGTGCCAGCTCCACGGGTGCCTACGAGCAGTACTTC	CASSTGAYEQYF
TRBJ1-5	TRBV28	.	.	TGTGCCAGCAGTTTAATGGGCGATCAGCCCCAGCATTTT	CASSLMGDQPQHF
TRBJ2-1	TRBV27	.	TRBD1	TGTACCAGCAGATCAGGGGGCTCCTACAATGAGCAGTTCTTC	CTSRSGGSYNEQFF
TRBJ1-2	TRBV5-1	.	TRBD1	TGCGCCAGCAGCCTGGGACAGGGGGCGTATGGCTACACCTTC	CASSLGQGAYGYTF